This TCR beta chain was obtained from a study of blood T cell repertoires in COVID-19. The wider study: Donors in the United States, Italy and Spain gave samples during acute or convalescent COVID-19.

V shed 1 base, J shed 4 bases, and the junction held 2 bases outside the gene matches. The CDR3 totals 15 residues. The germline gives CDR1 KGHSH, CDR2 LQKENI. Original data processing: Amplification of reference gene primers was used by the study to estimate nucleated cell counts. Clones were read by immunoSEQ multiplex PCR, and TCRdb kept only the in-frame ones, dropping some. Clone size and V and J calls were adopted from that table, with D and trimming inferred from the DNA. The sample records 110,000 or so clones, 81% being singletons. The sample consisted of peripheral blood. The receptor comes from a man over 45 with acute or convalescent COVID-19. The chain couples TRBV18 to TRBJ2-2; 8 bases are shared with TRBD1. The CDR3 coding sequence is TGTGCCAGCTCACCACAGGGACAGGCCACCGGGGAGCTGTTTTTT. Translated, it gives CASSPQGQATGELFF. Filled out from reference TRBV18 and TRBJ2-2, the complete variable domain reads NAGVMQNPRHLVRRRGQEARLRCSPMKGHSHVYWYRQLPEEGLKFMVYLQKENIIDESGMPKERFSAEFPKEGPSILRIQQVVRGDSAAYFCASSPQGQATGELFFGEGSRLTVL.